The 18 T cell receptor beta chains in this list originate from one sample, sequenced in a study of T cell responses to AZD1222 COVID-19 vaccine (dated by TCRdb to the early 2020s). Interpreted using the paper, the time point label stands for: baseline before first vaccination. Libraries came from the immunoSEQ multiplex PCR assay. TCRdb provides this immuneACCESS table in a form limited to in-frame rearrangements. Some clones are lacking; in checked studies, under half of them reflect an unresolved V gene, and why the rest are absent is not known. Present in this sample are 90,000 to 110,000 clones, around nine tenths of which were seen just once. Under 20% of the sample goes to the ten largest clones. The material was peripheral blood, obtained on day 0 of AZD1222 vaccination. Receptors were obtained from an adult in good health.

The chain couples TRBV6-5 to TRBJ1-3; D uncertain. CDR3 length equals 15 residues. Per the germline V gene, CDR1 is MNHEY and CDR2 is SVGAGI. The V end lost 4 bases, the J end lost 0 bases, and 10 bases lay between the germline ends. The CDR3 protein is CASSSTASSGNTIYF. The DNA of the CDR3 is TGTGCCAGCAGTTCAACAGCGAGCTCTGGAAACACCATATATTTT.

CDR3 nucleotides: TGTGCCAGCAGTTATCTAGCGCCGAAAACCCAGTACTTC. Encoded protein: CASSYLAPKTQYF. This sequence joins TRBV6-2 or TRBV6-3 and TRBJ2-5; a possible D gene is TRBD2 (6 bases). The V gene lost 3 bases and the J gene lost 8 bases, with 13 bases spanning the gap. Germline CDR1 and CDR2: MNHEY and SVGEGT. The CDR3 extends over 13 amino acids.

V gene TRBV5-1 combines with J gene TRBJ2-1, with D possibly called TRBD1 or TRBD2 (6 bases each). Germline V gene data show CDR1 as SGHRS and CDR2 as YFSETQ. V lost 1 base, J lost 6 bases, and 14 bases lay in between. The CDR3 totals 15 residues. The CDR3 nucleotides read TGCGCCAGCAGCTTGAGGCAGGGGACTCCCAATGAGCAGTTCTTC. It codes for CASSLRQGTPNEQFF.

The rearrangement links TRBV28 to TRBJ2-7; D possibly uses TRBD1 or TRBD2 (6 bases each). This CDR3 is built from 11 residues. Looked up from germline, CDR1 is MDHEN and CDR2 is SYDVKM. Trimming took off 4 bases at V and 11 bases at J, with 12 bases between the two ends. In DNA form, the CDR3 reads TGTGCCAGCAGTTCGGGGGCCAGGAAGTACTTC. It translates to CASSSGARKYF.

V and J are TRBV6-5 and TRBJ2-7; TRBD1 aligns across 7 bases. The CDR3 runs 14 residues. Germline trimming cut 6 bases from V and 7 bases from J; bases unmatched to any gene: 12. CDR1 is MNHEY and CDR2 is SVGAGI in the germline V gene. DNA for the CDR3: TGTGCCAGCAGACCCACAGGGGCCCCAGGGGAGCAGTACTTC. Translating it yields CASRPTGAPGEQYF.

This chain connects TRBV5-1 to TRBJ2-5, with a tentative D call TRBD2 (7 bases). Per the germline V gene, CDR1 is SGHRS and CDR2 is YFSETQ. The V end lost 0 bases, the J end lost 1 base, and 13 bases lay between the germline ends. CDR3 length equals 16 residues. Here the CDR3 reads CASSLGLRGAQETQYF. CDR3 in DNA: TGCGCCAGCAGCTTGGGGTTACGGGGGGCCCAAGAGACCCAGTACTTC.

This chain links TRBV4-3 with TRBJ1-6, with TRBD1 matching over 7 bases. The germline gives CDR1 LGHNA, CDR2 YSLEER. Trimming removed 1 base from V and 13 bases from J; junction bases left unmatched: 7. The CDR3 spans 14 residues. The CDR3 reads CASSQGQGMGPLHF. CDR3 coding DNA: TGCGCCAGCAGCCAAGGACAGGGAATGGGTCCCCTCCACTTT.

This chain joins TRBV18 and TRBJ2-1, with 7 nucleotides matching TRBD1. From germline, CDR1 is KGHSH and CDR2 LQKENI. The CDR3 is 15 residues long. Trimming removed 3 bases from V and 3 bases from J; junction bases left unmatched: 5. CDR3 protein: CASSPRQGSYNEQFF. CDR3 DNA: TGTGCCAGCTCACCGAGACAGGGTAGCTACAATGAGCAGTTCTTC.

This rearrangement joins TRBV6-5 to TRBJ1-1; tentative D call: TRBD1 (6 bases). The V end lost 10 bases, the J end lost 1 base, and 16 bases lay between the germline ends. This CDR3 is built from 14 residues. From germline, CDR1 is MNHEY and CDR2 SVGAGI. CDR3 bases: TGTGCCACCAGCGCAGGGGCCAGGAACACTGAAGCTTTCTTT. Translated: CATSAGARNTEAFF.

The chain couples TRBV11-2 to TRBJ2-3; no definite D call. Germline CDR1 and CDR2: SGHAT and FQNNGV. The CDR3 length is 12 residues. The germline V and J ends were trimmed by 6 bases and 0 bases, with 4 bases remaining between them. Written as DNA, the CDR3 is TGTGCCAGCAGTCAGAGCACAGATACGCAGTATTTT. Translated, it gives CASSQSTDTQYF.

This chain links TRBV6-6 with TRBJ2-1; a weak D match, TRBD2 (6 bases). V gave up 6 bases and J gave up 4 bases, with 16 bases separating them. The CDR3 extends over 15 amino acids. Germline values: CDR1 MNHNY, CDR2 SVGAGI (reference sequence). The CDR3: CASRTRTTGYNEQFF. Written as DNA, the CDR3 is TGTGCCAGCAGGACCCGGACTACGGGGTACAATGAGCAGTTCTTC.

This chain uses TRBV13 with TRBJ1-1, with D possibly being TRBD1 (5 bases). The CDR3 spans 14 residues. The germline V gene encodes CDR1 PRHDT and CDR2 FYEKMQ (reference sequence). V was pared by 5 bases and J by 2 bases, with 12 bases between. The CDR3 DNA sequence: TGTGCCAGCAGCACTAGGGACCCTAACACTGAAGCTTTCTTT. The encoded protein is CASSTRDPNTEAFF.

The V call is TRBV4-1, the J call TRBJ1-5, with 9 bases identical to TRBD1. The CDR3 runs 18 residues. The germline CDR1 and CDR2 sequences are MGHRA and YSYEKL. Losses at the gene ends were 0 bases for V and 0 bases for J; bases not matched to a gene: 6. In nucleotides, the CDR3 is TGCGCCAGCAGCCAAGATGGGACAGGGATCTATAGCAATCAGCCCCAGCATTTT. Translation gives CASSQDGTGIYSNQPQHF.

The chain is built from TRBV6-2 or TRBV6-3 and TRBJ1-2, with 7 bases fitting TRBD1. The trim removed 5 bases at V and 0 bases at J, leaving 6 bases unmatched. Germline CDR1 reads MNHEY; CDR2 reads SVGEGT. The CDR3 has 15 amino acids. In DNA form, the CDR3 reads TGTGCCAGCAGTCCGGGACAGCCTGCTAACTATGGCTACACCTTC. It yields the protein CASSPGQPANYGYTF.

The CDR3 loop is CASSLGTRQGYGYTF. CDR3 bases: TGTGCCAGCAGCTTAGGGACGCGACAGGGCTATGGCTACACCTTC. The chain has TRBV7-2 and TRBJ1-2; TRBD1 agrees at 7 bases. CDR1 SGHTA and CDR2 FQGNSA come from the germline V gene. J gave up 4 bases and V 1 base, and 6 bases lay outside the gene matches. This CDR3 has 15 residues.

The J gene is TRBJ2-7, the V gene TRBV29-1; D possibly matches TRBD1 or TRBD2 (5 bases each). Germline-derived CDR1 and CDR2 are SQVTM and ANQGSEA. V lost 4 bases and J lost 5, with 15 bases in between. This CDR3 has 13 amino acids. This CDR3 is CSVAMGRDHEQYV. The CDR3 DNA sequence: TGCAGCGTTGCGATGGGCAGGGACCACGAGCAGTACGTC.

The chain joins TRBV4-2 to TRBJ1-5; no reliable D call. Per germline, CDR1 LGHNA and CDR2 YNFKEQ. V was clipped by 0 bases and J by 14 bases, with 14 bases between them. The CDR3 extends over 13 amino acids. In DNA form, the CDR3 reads TGTGCCAGCAGCCAAGACCGGGGAGACGGGGAGCATTTT. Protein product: CASSQDRGDGEHF.

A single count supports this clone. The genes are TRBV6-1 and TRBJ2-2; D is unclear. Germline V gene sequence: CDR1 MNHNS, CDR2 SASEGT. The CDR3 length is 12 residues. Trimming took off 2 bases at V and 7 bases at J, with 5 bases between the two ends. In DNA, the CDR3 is TGTGCCAGCAGTGAAAGGGACGGGGAGCTGTTTTTT. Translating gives CASSERDGELFF.